In its sample, the clone carrying this T cell receptor (beta chain) was seen once. Its antigen is undetermined. These data belong to a study of B cell selection in AIRE deficiency. Regarding the study as a whole: Shared Treg sequences had shorter CDR3s, biased toward rearrangements with few non-templated insertions. Patient Tconv cells held roughly 28% of Treg sequences shared by healthy donors.

Regulatory T cells were sorted as CD4+CD25hiCD127low/negative. Controls came from healthy donors unrelated to patients. Generated by immunoSEQ multiplex PCR, the TCRdb table keeps only in-frame clones and is missing some. The table has 15,000 to 20,000 clones, approximately 94% seen once. Looked up from germline, CDR1 is SGHVS and CDR2 is FQNEAQ. Trimming stripped 1 base from V and 2 bases from J, with 11 bases between. The CDR3 consists of 15 residues. This rearrangement joins TRBV7-8 to TRBJ2-5, with D perhaps TRBD2 (6 bases). The origin of this receptor is a human donor in good health. Sequencing input: CD4+CD25+ Tregs sorted from PBMCs. CDR3 protein: CASSLVRGGQETQYF. The CDR3 DNA reads TGTGCCAGCAGCTTAGTCCGCGGAGGGCAAGAGACCCAGTACTTC. Drawing the rest from reference TRBV7-8 and TRBJ2-5, the complete variable domain is GAGVSQSPRYKVAKRGQDVALRCDPISGHVSLFWYQQALGQGPEFLTYFQNEAQLDKSGLPSDRFFAERPEGSVSTLKIQRTQQEDSAVYLCASSLVRGGQETQYFGPGTRLLVL.